Presented here are 24 T cell receptor beta chains from one specimen sequenced in a study of blood T cells in healthy people across ages. A J-beta primer mix and a sample-barcoded 5' primer were used in a second PCR of roughly 7 to 12 cycles. TCRdb ran MiXCR on the 5' RACE reads and lists one entry per CDR3 protein. The sample lists around 870,000 distinct CDR3 sequences; 29% were seen once. Sequenced input: blood. The receptor set was obtained from a woman of 80 years or more in good health.

This clonotype was detected a few times. The genes are TRBV6-6 and TRBJ1-2; TRBD1 agrees at 7 bases. The length of the CDR3 is 12 residues. J lost 13 bases, V lost 4 bases, and 9 bases had no gene match. From germline, CDR1 is MNHNY and CDR2 SVGAGI (reference sequence). The CDR3: CASSSGGQWGTF. The DNA for the CDR3 is TGTGCCAGCAGTTCCGGGGGACAGTGGGGCACCTTC.

This clonotype has ten or more counts. V gene TRBV20-1 combines with J gene TRBJ2-1, with 7 bases matching TRBD2. After removal of 3 bases from V and 6 bases from J, the junction contained 2 bases not matched to a gene. The CDR3 covers 12 residues. CDR1 is DFQATT and CDR2 is SNEGSKA in the germline V gene (reference sequence). CDR3 region: CSARGTTNEQFF. The DNA of the CDR3 is TGCAGTGCTAGGGGGACTACCAATGAGCAGTTCTTC.

About this clonotype itself: The missing conserved phenylalanine or tryptophan at the end of this CDR3 makes a read error likely. J is TRBJ1-4 and V is TRBV4-2; 10 nucleotides agree with TRBD1. CDR3 size: 15 residues. CDR1 and CDR2 (germline): LGHNA, YNFKEQ. J was trimmed by 6 bases and V by 7 bases; bases with no gene match: 8. The CDR3 coding sequence is TGTGCCAGCACCCTTCCCGGGACAGGGGATGAAAAACTGTTTTGT. Translated, it gives CASTLPGTGDEKLFC.

This clonotype was picked up many times. The chain recombines TRBV28 with TRBJ2-7, with D possibly TRBD1 on 6 matching bases. V dropped 4 bases and J dropped 4 bases, with 8 bases sitting between them. The CDR3 has 12 amino acids. In germline, CDR1 is MDHEN, CDR2 SYDVKM. Written as DNA, the CDR3 is TGTGCCAGCAGTTGGACAGAATACGAGCAGTACTTC. It encodes CASSWTEYEQYF.

The rearrangement uses TRBV4-3 and TRBJ1-1, with D uncertain. The CDR3 totals 14 residues. Germline loops: CDR1 LGHNA, CDR2 YSLEER. Trimming removed 1 base at V and 3 bases at J, with 9 bases between. For the CDR3, the DNA is TGCGCCAGCAGCCAAGGTTGGGAGGACACTGAAGCTTTCTTT. It encodes CASSQGWEDTEAFF.

About this clonotype itself: Sequence at one end of the junction differs from germline and may be a read error. The V gene is TRBV6-6, the J gene TRBJ1-2; 7 bases are a match to TRBD1. CDR1 and CDR2 from the germline V gene are MNHNY and SVGAGI (reference sequence). The CDR3 consists of 13 residues. CDR3 protein: CACREGATYGYTF. CDR3 DNA sequence: TGTGCCTGCAGAGAGGGGGCGACCTATGGCTACACCTTC.

This clonotype was seen only a few times. The DNA of the CDR3 is TGTGCCAGCAGTGAGGGACAGGCCACAGATACGCAGTATTTT. Protein: CASSEGQATDTQYF. The V call is TRBV2, the J call TRBJ2-3; 8 nucleotides line up with TRBD1. The CDR3 is 14 residues long. CDR1 is SNHLY and CDR2 is FYNNEI in the germline V gene. J was trimmed by 2 bases and V by 3 bases; bases with no gene match: 1.

The chain links TRBV2 to TRBJ1-3; 9 positions agree with TRBD1. J was trimmed by 4 bases and V by 1 base; bases with no gene match: 2. Looked up from germline, CDR1 is SNHLY and CDR2 is FYNNEI. The CDR3 covers 15 residues. CDR3 residues: CASSEEGTGGNTIYF. CDR3 coding DNA: TGTGCCAGCAGTGAAGAAGGGACAGGGGGAAACACCATATATTTT.

This clonotype was counted a single time. The J gene is TRBJ2-1, the V gene TRBV7-8; D perhaps matches TRBD2 (6 bases). CDR1 and CDR2 from the germline V gene are SGHVS and FQNEAQ. V was shortened by 5 bases and J by 2 bases, with 19 bases between the two germline ends. The CDR3 is made up of 17 amino acids. This CDR3 reads CASSPRRVAATYNEQFF. Here the CDR3 DNA reads TGTGCCAGCAGCCCCAGGAGAGTAGCGGCCACCTACAATGAGCAGTTCTTC.

At least ten counts were recorded for this clonotype. This sequence joins TRBV7-2 and TRBJ1-2, with no clear D. This CDR3 has 13 amino acids. Trimming took off 4 bases at V and 4 bases at J, with 10 bases between the two ends. Per the germline V gene, CDR1 is SGHTA and CDR2 is FQGNSA. The CDR3 region has the DNA TGTGCCAGCAGCTCCTCCCTATTCTATGGCTACACCTTC. It is translated as CASSSSLFYGYTF.

This clonotype was detected many times. CDR3 amino acids: CSARAGGPSEQFF. For the CDR3, the DNA is TGCAGTGCTAGAGCGGGGGGGCCGAGTGAGCAGTTCTTC. The V call is TRBV20-1, the J call TRBJ2-1; 8 bases map to TRBD2. Trimming at V came to 1 base and at J to 9 bases, leaving 5 bases not matched to a gene. In germline, CDR1 is DFQATT, CDR2 SNEGSKA (reference sequence). The length of the CDR3 is 13 residues.

About this clonotype itself: Given a much more abundant clone one base away, this may be a read error. The chain links TRBV7-9 to TRBJ1-2, with unresolved D. CDR1 is SEHNR and CDR2 is FQNEAQ in the germline V gene (reference sequence). The CDR3 covers 13 residues. Trimming removed 1 base at V and 8 bases at J, with 11 bases between. CDR3: CASSLDSGSGYTF. The CDR3 nucleotides are TGTGCCAGCAGCTTAGACAGTGGGAGCGGCTACACCTTC.

This chain uses TRBV20-1 with TRBJ2-5, with a tentative D call TRBD2 (6 bases). The CDR3 runs 12 residues. The germline V gene has CDR1 DFQATT and CDR2 SNEGSKA (reference sequence). The CDR3 nucleotides are TGCAGGGCAGGGCGGAGGGTTGAGACCCAGTACTTC. Translated: CRAGRRVETQYF.

The V call is TRBV5-6, the J call TRBJ2-4; 7 nucleotides agree with TRBD2. Trimming took 5 bases from V and 13 from J; bases not matched to a gene: 15. This CDR3 is 14 amino acids long. Germline loops: CDR1 SGHDT, CDR2 YYEEEE. The CDR3 region is CASSWGGVGSEQYF. As DNA, the CDR3 is TGTGCCAGCAGTTGGGGGGGGGTAGGATCAGAGCAGTACTTC.

This chain connects TRBV20-1 to TRBJ1-1; perhaps TRBD1 as D (5 bases). Deletions cut 3 bases from V and 4 bases from J, with 12 bases between. Germline-derived CDR1 and CDR2 are DFQATT and SNEGSKA (reference sequence). The CDR3 consists of 13 residues. In nucleotides, the CDR3 is TGCAGTGCTAGGCCCGGTGGGGCCACTGAAGCTTTCTTT. It translates to CSARPGGATEAFF.

There are many counts of this clonotype. The rearrangement links TRBV28 to TRBJ2-1; D is ambiguous. The V end lost 8 bases, the J end lost 13 bases, and 15 bases lay between the germline ends. This CDR3 is 11 amino acids long. Germline CDR1 is MDHEN and CDR2 is SYDVKM. This CDR3 reads CASQVRTIQFF. For the CDR3, the DNA is TGTGCCAGCCAAGTGCGCACTATACAGTTCTTC.

In regard to this clonotype: With a much larger clone just one base away, this may be a read error. The chain is built from TRBV5-6 and TRBJ2-5; the D gene is possibly TRBD2 (7 bases). Germline CDR1 reads SGHDT; CDR2 reads YYEEEE. The CDR3 is 16 amino acids. The CDR3: CAGSLWGGKYQETQYF. CDR3 bases: TGTGCCGGCAGTCTTTGGGGGGGCAAGTACCAAGAGACCCAGTACTTC.

The rearrangement joins TRBV28 to TRBJ2-2; tentative D call: TRBD1 (5 bases). From germline, CDR1 is MDHEN and CDR2 SYDVKM. This CDR3 spans 14 amino acids. Trimming took off 9 bases at V and 3 bases at J, with 14 bases between the two ends. The CDR3 DNA is TGTGCCAGTGCGAACCAGGGTTACACCGGGGAGCTGTTTTTT. Translated: CASANQGYTGELFF.

The CDR3 region has the DNA TGTGCCAGCAGCTTAGATACCTACAGGGGCTCCTACAATGAGCAGTTCTTC. Amino acid sequence: CASSLDTYRGSYNEQFF. V and J are TRBV11-2 and TRBJ2-1; TRBD1 agrees at 7 bases. V lost 0 bases and J lost 0; bases outside the gene matches: 5. Germline CDR1 and CDR2: SGHAT and FQNNGV. This CDR3 region has 17 residues.

To note about this clonotype: A much more abundant neighbour one base away suggests this may be a read error. The chain uses TRBV6-5 and TRBJ1-2; D not certain. This CDR3 comprises 14 residues. The ends were cut back, 8 bases at V and 2 bases at J, with 15 bases in the middle. Germline lookup yields CDR1 MNHEY and CDR2 SVGAGI. The CDR3 DNA reads TGTGCCAGCGGAAGGGCACAGTACAACTATGGCTACACCTTC. This encodes CASGRAQYNYGYTF.

This clonotype was recorded many times. This chain uses TRBV6-5 with TRBJ2-3, with D possibly TRBD2 on 5 matching bases. V was pared by 5 bases and J by 0 bases, with 15 bases between. Germline-derived CDR1 and CDR2 are MNHEY and SVGAGI. The CDR3 is 16 amino acids. CDR3 sequence (DNA): TGTGCCAGCAGTACCCAAGCGGTGCTTAGCACAGATACGCAGTATTTT. It encodes CASSTQAVLSTDTQYF.

This clonotype appeared a few times. The chain combines TRBV10-3 with TRBJ1-1, with 9 bases lining up with TRBD1. The germline V gene has CDR1 ENHRY and CDR2 SYGVKD. J lost 8 bases, V lost 2 bases, and 15 bases had no gene match. The CDR3 covers 17 residues. CDR3 protein: CAISEHLRTGVLPEAFF. The CDR3 DNA reads TGTGCCATCAGTGAGCATCTAAGGACAGGGGTTCTTCCAGAAGCTTTCTTT.

This clonotype showed up many times. The chain uses TRBV4-3 and TRBJ2-5; the D gene is possibly TRBD1 (5 bases). Trimming took off 4 bases at V and 5 bases at J, with 11 bases between the two ends. CDR3 size: 13 residues. CDR1 LGHNA and CDR2 YSLEER come from the germline V gene. The CDR3, as DNA: TGCGCCAGCAGCCTCGGGTGGGGCGAGACCCAGTACTTC. It codes for CASSLGWGETQYF.

This clonotype was counted between two and nine times. This may stem from a read error, because a much larger clone lies one nucleotide away. The chain is built from TRBV7-2 and TRBJ2-3; 9 nucleotides match TRBD1. The V and J ends lost 5 bases and 5 bases, in that order; junction bases with no gene match: 8. The V gene's germline CDR1 is SGHTA and CDR2 FQGNSA. CDR3 length equals 15 residues. The DNA of the CDR3 is TGTGCCAGCAGCCCCCGGACAGGGGTTGGAGATACGCAGTATTTT. This encodes CASSPRTGVGDTQYF.